This T cell receptor (beta chain) originates from a study of shared clonotypes between healthy human individuals. Only in-frame clones appear in the TCRdb table, and some are missing; sequencing was by immunoSEQ multiplex PCR. Among some 2.1 million clones listed, over 85% were seen once. This CDR3 contains 14 residues. CDR1 and CDR2 (germline): MNHEY, SMNVEV (reference sequence). Between the trimmed V and J ends, which lost 4 bases and 12 bases, there was a span of 19 bases. This TCR derives from a man younger than 30 in good health. Sequences were obtained from naive CD4+ T cells sorted from blood. The sample's subset: CD45RA+ positively selected. The genes are TRBV27 and TRBJ2-1; TRBD2 is a possible D gene (6 bases). CDR3: CASSSRLVFKGQFF. The CDR3 DNA sequence: TGTGCCAGCAGTTCCCGACTAGTCTTCAAGGGGCAGTTCTTC.